The next 20 T cell receptor beta chains were all read from a single sample in a study of T cell changes during pregnancy in multiple sclerosis. Here immunoSEQ multiplex PCR was the method, and the copy in TCRdb shows in-frame clones only, minus some. The data show about 41,000 clones, about 89% seen once. Sample: CD4+ T cells from peripheral blood mononuclear cells, taken in the first trimester of pregnancy. These receptors originate from a female donor with multiple sclerosis, enrolled in a pregnancy study.

The chain uses TRBV11-2 and TRBJ2-2, with TRBD2 as a possible D gene (5 bases). The germline gives CDR1 SGHAT, CDR2 FQNNGV. The CDR3 has 16 residues. Trimming shortened V by 2 bases and J by 2 bases, and 12 bases separated the two germline ends. CDR3 region: CASSLFRGRNTGELFF. The CDR3 DNA is TGTGCCAGCAGCTTATTCCGGGGAAGAAACACCGGGGAGCTGTTTTTT.

This clone was detected only a few times. The rearrangement links TRBV7-9 to TRBJ2-3; tentative D call: TRBD1 (5 bases). Trimming removed 5 bases from V and 8 bases from J, with 20 bases in between. Germline CDR1 is SEHNR and CDR2 is FQNEAQ (reference sequence). This CDR3 region has 15 residues. The CDR3 DNA sequence: TGTGCCAGCAGCCCCGGTGGGGCAGGGCGTTCTACGCAGTATTTT. This encodes CASSPGGAGRSTQYF. The variable domain in full, completed from reference TRBV7-9 and TRBJ2-3, reads DTGVSQNPRHKITKRGQNVTFRCDPISEHNRLYWYRQTLGQGPEFLTYFQNEAQLEKSRLLSDRFSAERPKGSFSTLEIQRTEQGDSAMYLCASSPGGAGRSTQYFGPGTRLTVL.

V is TRBV27 and J is TRBJ1-1, with D possibly matching TRBD1 (6 bases). This CDR3 contains 16 residues. V was cut by 6 bases and J by 1 base, with 18 bases left in between. Germline V gives CDR1 MNHEY, CDR2 SMNVEV (reference sequence). DNA of the CDR3: TGTGCCAGCAGCCACAGGGTTTTGACGAAGAACACTGAAGCTTTCTTT. It specifies CASSHRVLTKNTEAFF.

V and J are TRBV5-1 and TRBJ2-1; 14 bases line up with TRBD2. CDR1 is SGHRS and CDR2 is YFSETQ in the germline V gene. J gave up 8 bases and V 0 bases, and 7 bases lay outside the gene matches. There are 17 residues in the CDR3. CDR3 bases: TGCGCCAGCAGCTTGGGACTAGCGGGAGGGATGGTTGATGAGCAGTTCTTC. Protein product: CASSLGLAGGMVDEQFF.

This clone has a single count. The chain is built from TRBV10-3 and TRBJ2-2, with unresolved D. The V and J ends lost 0 bases and 2 bases respectively, with 7 bases between them. The V gene's germline CDR1 is ENHRY and CDR2 SYGVKD. This CDR3 has 15 amino acids. CDR3 bases: TGTGCCATCAGTGAGTCTGGCAGAAACACCGGGGAGCTGTTTTTT. It specifies CAISESGRNTGELFF.

The chain is built from TRBV9 and TRBJ2-3, with TRBD1 as a possible D gene (6 bases). The ends were cut back, 0 bases at V and 3 bases at J, with 11 bases in the middle. The CDR3 length is 15 residues. Germline V lookup: CDR1 SGDLS, CDR2 YYNGEE. CDR3 DNA sequence: TGTGCCAGCAGCGTAGGGGCAGGGGTAACAGATACGCAGTATTTT. Amino acid sequence: CASSVGAGVTDTQYF. Full variable domain (rest looked up from reference TRBV9 and TRBJ2-3): DSGVTQTPKHLITATGQRVTLRCSPRSGDLSVYWYQQSLDQGLQFLIQYYNGEERAKGNILERFSAQQFPDLHSELNLSSLELGDSALYFCASSVGAGVTDTQYFGPGTRLTVL.

This clone showed up just once. The chain employs TRBV4-3 and TRBJ2-1, with D possibly matching TRBD1 (6 bases). The CDR3 has 14 residues. V lost 4 bases to trimming and J lost 7 bases, with 14 bases between them. CDR1 is LGHNA, CDR2 YSLEER, per germline. For the CDR3, the DNA is TGCGCCAGCAGCCGGACAGTGGTCGGGAATGAGCAGTTCTTC. This gives the protein CASSRTVVGNEQFF.

The chain carries TRBV7-2 and TRBJ2-1; D is perhaps TRBD1 (6 bases). Trimming stripped 0 bases from V and 4 bases from J, with 10 bases between. The CDR3 covers 15 residues. CDR1 SGHTA and CDR2 FQGNSA come from the germline V gene. CDR3 DNA sequence: TGTGCCAGCAGCTTAGCTGGGACACGTTACAATGAGCAGTTCTTC. This translates into CASSLAGTRYNEQFF.

The chain combines TRBV28 with TRBJ2-3, with a weak D call TRBD2 (6 bases). CDR1 and CDR2 from the germline V gene are MDHEN and SYDVKM. Trimming shortened V by 6 bases and J by 2 bases, and 15 bases separated the two germline ends. The CDR3 is 15 residues long. In nucleotides, the CDR3 is TGTGCCAGCAGCCAGATTAGCGGAAACACAGATACGCAGTATTTT. Translated: CASSQISGNTDTQYF.

This sequence joins TRBV5-4 and TRBJ1-1, with unresolved D. The CDR3 totals 13 residues. V was trimmed by 3 bases and J by 3 bases, leaving 9 bases between them. Per the germline V gene, CDR1 is SGHNT and CDR2 is YYREEE (reference sequence). The CDR3 region is CASSSLRDTEAFF. CDR3 coding DNA: TGTGCCAGCAGCTCACTCCGTGACACTGAAGCTTTCTTT.

This chain joins TRBV25-1 and TRBJ2-5, with 10 bases that match TRBD1. CDR3 length: 16 amino acids. Germline V gene sequence: CDR1 MGHDK, CDR2 SYGVNS. V gave up 4 bases and J gave up 1 base; unmatched junction bases: 6. This chain's CDR3 is CASSVAGTGAQETQYF. The CDR3 nucleotides read TGTGCCAGCAGTGTAGCTGGGACAGGGGCCCAAGAGACCCAGTACTTC.

The V and J genes are TRBV27 and TRBJ2-5; 11 nucleotides agree with TRBD1. The germline V gene has CDR1 MNHEY and CDR2 SMNVEV (reference sequence). The CDR3 sequence is 16 residues long. V lost 8 bases and J lost 5; bases outside the gene matches: 13. The chain's CDR3 is CASLPGGQGAWETQYF. CDR3 DNA: TGTGCCAGCCTCCCGGGCGGACAGGGGGCTTGGGAGACCCAGTACTTC.

V and J are TRBV5-1 and TRBJ2-1; D is possibly TRBD1 (5 bases). CDR1 is SGHRS, CDR2 YFSETQ, per germline. Trimming pared 4 bases from V and 9 bases from J, leaving 14 bases between. CDR3 length: 13 amino acids. CDR3 DNA sequence: TGCGCCAGCAGCGAACTCGCCAGGGCTGAGCAGTTCTTC. Amino acid sequence: CASSELARAEQFF.

Remarks on this clone: The junction differs from germline at one of its ends, possibly a read error. V usage is TRBV6-1 and J usage is TRBJ2-1; D unresolved. In germline, CDR1 is MNHNS, CDR2 SASEGT. The length of the CDR3 is 15 residues. The CDR3 sequence: CASREVSYPYNEQFF. CDR3 bases: TGTGCCAGCAGGGAAGTAAGCTACCCCTACAATGAGCAGTTCTTC.

The chain combines TRBV19 with TRBJ2-1, with 14 bases that match TRBD2. Germline values: CDR1 LNHDA, CDR2 SQIVND (reference sequence). The junction had 10 bases not matched to a gene; V was cut back by 9 bases and J by 12 bases. The CDR3 extends over 14 amino acids. DNA for the CDR3: TGTGCCAGCACGGGACTAGCGGGAGAAGGTGTGCAGTTCTTC. It specifies CASTGLAGEGVQFF. The full variable domain, with the rest looked up from reference TRBV19 and TRBJ2-1, is DGGITQSPKYLFRKEGQNVTLSCEQNLNHDAMYWYRQDPGQGLRLIYYSQIVNDFQKGDIAEGYSVSREKKESFPLTVTSAQKNPTAFYLCASTGLAGEGVQFFGPGTRLTVL.

The CDR3 DNA sequence: TGTGCCAGTATTAGTAGCTTCCAGCGGATCGGGGAGCTGTTTTTT. Its translation is CASISSFQRIGELFF. The J gene is TRBJ2-2, the V gene TRBV19; tentatively, D is TRBD2 (5 bases). Germline V gene data show CDR1 as LNHDA and CDR2 as SQIVND (reference sequence). This CDR3 is built from 15 residues. The V end was cut by 7 bases, the J end by 7 bases, with 19 bases between.

The J gene is TRBJ2-2, the V gene TRBV7-9; 11 positions agree with TRBD2. CDR1 and CDR2 from the germline V gene are SEHNR and FQNEAQ (reference sequence). Trimming cost V 2 bases and J 1 base; bases outside gene matches: 9. The CDR3 extends over 19 amino acids. CDR3 bases: TGTGCCAGCAGCTTAATGACTAGCGGGACAAGGCGGAACACCGGGGAGCTGTTTTTT. It encodes CASSLMTSGTRRNTGELFF.

This clone was observed once. The CDR3 region has the DNA TGTGCCAGCAGTGAAAGGGGGATAAAACTGTTTTTT. Encoded protein: CASSERGIKLFF. The V and J genes are TRBV6-1 and TRBJ1-4; D perhaps matches TRBD1 (6 bases). The CDR3 is made up of 12 amino acids. From germline, CDR1 is MNHNS and CDR2 SASEGT. V shed 2 bases and J shed 10 bases, with 8 bases lying between them.

A few counts support this clone. This rearrangement joins TRBV7-9 to TRBJ2-2; TRBD2 matches at 7 bases. V dropped 5 bases and J dropped 1; count of bases not matched to a gene: 4. The CDR3 sequence is 15 residues long. Germline-derived CDR1 and CDR2 are SEHNR and FQNEAQ (reference sequence). The CDR3 DNA reads as TGTGCCAGCAGCCGGACTAGTAGGAACACCGGGGAGCTGTTTTTT. Its protein product is CASSRTSRNTGELFF.

This clone has just one count. The V and J genes are TRBV15 and TRBJ2-5; D is ambiguous. This CDR3 spans 13 amino acids. Germline V gene sequence: CDR1 LNHNV, CDR2 YYDKDF (reference sequence). Trimming pared 4 bases from V and 3 bases from J, leaving 9 bases between. CDR3 DNA: TGTGCCACCAGCACTTCCGAGAAAGAGACCCAGTACTTC. It translates to CATSTSEKETQYF.